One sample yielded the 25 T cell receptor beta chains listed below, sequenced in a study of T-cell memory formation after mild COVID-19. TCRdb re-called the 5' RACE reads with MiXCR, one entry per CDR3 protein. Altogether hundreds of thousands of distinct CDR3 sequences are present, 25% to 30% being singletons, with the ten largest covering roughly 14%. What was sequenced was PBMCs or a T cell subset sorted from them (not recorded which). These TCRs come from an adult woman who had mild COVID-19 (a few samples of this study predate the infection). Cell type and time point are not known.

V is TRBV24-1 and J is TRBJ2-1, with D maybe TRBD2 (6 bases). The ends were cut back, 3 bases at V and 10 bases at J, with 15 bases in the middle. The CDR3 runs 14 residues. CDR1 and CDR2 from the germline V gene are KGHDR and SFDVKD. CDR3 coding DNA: TGTGCCACCAGTGATGACCGGCGGGGTTGGGAGCAGTTCTTC. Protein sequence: CATSDDRRGWEQFF.

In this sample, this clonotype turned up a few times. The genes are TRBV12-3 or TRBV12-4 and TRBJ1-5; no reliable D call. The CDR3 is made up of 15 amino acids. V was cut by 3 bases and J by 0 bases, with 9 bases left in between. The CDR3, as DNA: TGTGCCAGCAGTTTTTTAGCATATAGCAATCAGCCCCAGCATTTT. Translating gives CASSFLAYSNQPQHF.

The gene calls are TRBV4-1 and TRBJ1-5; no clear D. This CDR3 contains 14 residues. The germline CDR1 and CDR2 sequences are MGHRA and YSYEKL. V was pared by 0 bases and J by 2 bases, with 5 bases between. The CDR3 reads CASSQESGNQPQHF. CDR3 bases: TGCGCCAGCAGCCAAGAGAGCGGCAATCAGCCCCAGCATTTT.

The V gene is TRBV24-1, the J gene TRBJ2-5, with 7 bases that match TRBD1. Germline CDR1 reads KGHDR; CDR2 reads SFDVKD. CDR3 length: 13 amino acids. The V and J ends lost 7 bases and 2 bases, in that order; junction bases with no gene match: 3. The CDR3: CATRGTVQETQYF. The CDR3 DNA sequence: TGTGCCACCAGAGGGACAGTTCAAGAGACCCAGTACTTC.

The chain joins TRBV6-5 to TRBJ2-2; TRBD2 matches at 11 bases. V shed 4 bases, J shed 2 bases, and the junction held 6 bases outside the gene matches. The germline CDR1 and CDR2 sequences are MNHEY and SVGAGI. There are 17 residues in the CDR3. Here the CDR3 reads CASSSTGTSGNTGELFF. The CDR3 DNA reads TGTGCCAGCAGTTCCACCGGGACTAGCGGAAACACCGGGGAGCTGTTTTTT.

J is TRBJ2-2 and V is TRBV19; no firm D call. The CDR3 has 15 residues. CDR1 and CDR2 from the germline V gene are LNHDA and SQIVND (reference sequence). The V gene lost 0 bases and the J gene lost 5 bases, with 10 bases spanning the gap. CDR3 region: CASSIDRAATGELFF. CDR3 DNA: TGTGCCAGTAGTATAGATAGGGCAGCAACCGGGGAGCTGTTTTTT.

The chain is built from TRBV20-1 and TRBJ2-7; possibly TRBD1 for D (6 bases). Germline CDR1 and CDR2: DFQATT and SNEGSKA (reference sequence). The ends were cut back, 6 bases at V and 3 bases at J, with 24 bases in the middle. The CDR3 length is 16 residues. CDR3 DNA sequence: TGCAGTGCAAACGAAGAAACAGGGATTTGGGGCTACGAGCAGTACTTC. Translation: CSANEETGIWGYEQYF.

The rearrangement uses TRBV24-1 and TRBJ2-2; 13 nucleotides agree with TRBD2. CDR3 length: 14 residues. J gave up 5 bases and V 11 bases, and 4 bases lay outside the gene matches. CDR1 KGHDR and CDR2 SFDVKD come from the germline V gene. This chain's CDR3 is CAIGLAGVTGELFF. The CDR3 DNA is TGTGCCATCGGACTAGCGGGGGTTACCGGGGAGCTGTTTTTT.

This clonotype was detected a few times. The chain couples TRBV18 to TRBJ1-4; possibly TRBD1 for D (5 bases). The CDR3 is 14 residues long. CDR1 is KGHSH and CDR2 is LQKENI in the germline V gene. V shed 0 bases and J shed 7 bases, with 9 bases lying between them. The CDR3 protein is CASSPPMGGEKLFF. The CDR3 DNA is TGTGCCAGCTCACCACCGATGGGGGGTGAAAAACTGTTTTTT.

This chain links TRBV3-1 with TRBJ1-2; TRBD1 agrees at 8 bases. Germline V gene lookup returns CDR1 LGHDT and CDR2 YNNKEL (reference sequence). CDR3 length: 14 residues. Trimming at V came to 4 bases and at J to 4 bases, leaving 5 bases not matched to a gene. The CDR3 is CASSRRQGLYGYTF. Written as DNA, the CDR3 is TGTGCCAGCAGCCGACGACAGGGGCTCTATGGCTACACCTTC.

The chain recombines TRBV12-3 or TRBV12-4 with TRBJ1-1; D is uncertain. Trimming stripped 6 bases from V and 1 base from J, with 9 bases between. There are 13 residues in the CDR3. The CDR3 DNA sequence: TGTGCCAGCAGGGGCATTAAGAACACTGAAGCTTTCTTT. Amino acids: CASRGIKNTEAFF.

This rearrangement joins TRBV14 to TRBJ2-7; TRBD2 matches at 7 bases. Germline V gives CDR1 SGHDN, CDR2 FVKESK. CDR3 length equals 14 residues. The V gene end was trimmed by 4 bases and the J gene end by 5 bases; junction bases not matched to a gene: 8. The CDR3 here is CASSPWGGSDEQYF. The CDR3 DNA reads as TGTGCCAGCAGCCCCTGGGGAGGGTCCGACGAGCAGTACTTC.

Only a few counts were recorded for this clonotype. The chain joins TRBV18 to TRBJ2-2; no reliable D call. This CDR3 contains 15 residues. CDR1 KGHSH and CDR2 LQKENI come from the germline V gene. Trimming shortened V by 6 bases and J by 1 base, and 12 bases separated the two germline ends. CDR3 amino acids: CASSPTSENTGELFF. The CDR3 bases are TGTGCCAGCTCCCCTACAAGCGAGAACACCGGGGAGCTGTTTTTT.

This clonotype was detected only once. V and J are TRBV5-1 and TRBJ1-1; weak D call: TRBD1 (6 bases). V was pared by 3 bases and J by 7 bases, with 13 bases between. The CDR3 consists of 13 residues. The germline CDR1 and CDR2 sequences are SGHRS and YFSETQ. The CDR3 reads CASSWGDTREAFF. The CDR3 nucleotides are TGCGCCAGCAGCTGGGGGGACACCCGTGAAGCTTTCTTT.

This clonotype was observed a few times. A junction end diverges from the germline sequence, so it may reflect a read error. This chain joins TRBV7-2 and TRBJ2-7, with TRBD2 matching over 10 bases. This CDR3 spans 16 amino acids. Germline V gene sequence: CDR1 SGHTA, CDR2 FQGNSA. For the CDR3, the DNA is TGTGCCAGCAGCTTAGCCTGGACTGCTAGCGGGAGCATGAAGTCCTTC. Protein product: CASSLAWTASGSMKSF.

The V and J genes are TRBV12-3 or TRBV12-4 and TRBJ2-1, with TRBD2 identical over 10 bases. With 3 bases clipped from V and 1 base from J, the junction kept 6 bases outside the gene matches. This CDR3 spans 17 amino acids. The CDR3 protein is CASSLVLAGESYNEQFF. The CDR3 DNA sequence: TGTGCCAGCAGTTTGGTTCTAGCGGGAGAGTCCTACAATGAGCAGTTCTTC.

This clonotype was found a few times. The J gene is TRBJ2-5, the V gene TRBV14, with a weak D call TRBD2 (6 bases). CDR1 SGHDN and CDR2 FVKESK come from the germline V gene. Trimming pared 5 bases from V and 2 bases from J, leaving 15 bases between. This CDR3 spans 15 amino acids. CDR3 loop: CASSRGGATQETQYF. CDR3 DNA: TGTGCCAGCAGCAGGGGCGGGGCGACTCAAGAGACCCAGTACTTC.

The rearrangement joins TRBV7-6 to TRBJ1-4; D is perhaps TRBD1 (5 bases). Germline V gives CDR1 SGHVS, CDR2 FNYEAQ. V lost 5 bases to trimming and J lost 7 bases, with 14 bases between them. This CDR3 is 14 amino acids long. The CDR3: CASSPSRGGEKLFF. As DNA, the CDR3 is TGTGCCAGCAGCCCCTCCCGTGGGGGTGAAAAACTGTTTTTT.

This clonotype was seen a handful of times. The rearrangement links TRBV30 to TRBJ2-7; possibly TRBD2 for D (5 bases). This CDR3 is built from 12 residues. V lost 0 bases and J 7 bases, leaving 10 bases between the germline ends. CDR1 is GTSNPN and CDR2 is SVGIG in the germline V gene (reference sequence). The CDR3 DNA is TGTGCCTGGAGTGTTCGGGGTTGGGAGCAGTACTTC. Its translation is CAWSVRGWEQYF.

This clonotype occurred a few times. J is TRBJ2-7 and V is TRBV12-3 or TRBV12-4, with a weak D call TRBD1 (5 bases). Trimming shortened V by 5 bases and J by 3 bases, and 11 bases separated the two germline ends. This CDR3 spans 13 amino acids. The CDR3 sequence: CASSPNRFYEQYF. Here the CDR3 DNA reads TGTGCCAGCAGTCCCAACAGGTTCTACGAGCAGTACTTC.

The CDR3 spells CASRTSSDEQFF. In DNA form, the CDR3 reads TGTGCCAGTCGGACTAGCTCTGATGAGCAGTTCTTC. V and J are TRBV6-6 and TRBJ2-1, with TRBD2 matching over 8 bases. The CDR3 is 12 amino acids. The V and J ends lost 9 bases and 8 bases, in that order; junction bases with no gene match: 6. Germline V gene data show CDR1 as MNHNY and CDR2 as SVGAGI (reference sequence).

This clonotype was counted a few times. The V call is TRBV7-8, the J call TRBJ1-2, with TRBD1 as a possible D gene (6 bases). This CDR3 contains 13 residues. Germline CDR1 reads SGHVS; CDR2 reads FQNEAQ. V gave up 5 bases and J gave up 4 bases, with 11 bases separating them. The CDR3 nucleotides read TGTGCCAGCAGCGAGGACAGCACCTATGGCTACACCTTC. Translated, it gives CASSEDSTYGYTF.

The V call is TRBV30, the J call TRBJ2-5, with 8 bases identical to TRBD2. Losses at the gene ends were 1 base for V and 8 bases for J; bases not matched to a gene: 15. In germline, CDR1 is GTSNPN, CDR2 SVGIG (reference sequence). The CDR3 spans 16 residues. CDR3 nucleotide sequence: TGTGCCTGGAGTGGACGAAAATTAGCGGGGTCGAGTACCCAGTACTTC. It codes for CAWSGRKLAGSSTQYF.

The CDR3 region is CASTYGRRMNTEAFF. The DNA of the CDR3 is TGTGCCAGCACCTACGGGAGGAGAATGAACACTGAAGCTTTCTTT. The V gene is TRBV12-3 or TRBV12-4, the J gene TRBJ1-1; D gene uncertain. CDR3 length: 15 amino acids. V was shortened by 7 bases and J by 0 bases, with 15 bases between the two germline ends.

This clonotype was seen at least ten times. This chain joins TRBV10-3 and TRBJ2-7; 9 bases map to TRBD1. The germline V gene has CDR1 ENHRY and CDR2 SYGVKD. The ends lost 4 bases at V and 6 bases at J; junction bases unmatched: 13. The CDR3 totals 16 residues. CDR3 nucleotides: TGTGCCATCAGTGTACGTTCGGGACAGGGAACGTCCGAGCAGTACTTC. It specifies CAISVRSGQGTSEQYF.